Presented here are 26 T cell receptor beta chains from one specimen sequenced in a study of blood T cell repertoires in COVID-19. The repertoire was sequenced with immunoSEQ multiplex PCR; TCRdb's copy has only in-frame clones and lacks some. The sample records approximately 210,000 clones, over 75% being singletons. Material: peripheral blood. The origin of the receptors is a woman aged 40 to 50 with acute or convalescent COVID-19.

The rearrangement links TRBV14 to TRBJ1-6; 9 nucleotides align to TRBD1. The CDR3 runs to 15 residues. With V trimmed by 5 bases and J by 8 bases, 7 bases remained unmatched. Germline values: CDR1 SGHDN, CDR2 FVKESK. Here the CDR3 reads CASSSRTGVYSPLHF. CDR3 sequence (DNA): TGTGCCAGCAGCTCTAGGACAGGGGTTTATTCACCCCTCCACTTT.

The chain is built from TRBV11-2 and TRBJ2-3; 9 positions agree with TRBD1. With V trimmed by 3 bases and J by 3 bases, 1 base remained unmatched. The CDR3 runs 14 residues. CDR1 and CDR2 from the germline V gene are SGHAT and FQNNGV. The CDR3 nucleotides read TGTGCCAGCAGCTTCGGACAGGGGACAGATACGCAGTATTTT. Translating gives CASSFGQGTDTQYF.

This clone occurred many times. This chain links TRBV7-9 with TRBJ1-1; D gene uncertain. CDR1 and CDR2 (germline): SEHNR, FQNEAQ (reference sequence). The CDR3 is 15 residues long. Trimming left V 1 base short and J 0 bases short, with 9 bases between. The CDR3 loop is CASSLGRGMNTEAFF. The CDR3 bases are TGTGCCAGCAGCTTAGGTCGAGGAATGAACACTGAAGCTTTCTTT.

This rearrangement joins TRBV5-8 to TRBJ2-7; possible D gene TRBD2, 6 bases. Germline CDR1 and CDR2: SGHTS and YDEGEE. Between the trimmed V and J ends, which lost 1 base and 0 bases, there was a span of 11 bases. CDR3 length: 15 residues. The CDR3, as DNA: TGTGCCAGCAGCTTGTGGGCCGGGGGCTCCTACGAGCAGTACGTC. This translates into CASSLWAGGSYEQYV.

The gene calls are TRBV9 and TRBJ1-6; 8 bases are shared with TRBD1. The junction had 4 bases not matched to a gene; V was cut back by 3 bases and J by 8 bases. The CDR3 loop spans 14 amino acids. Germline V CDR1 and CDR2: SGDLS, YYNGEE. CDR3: CASSATTGDSPLHF. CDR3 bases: TGTGCCAGCAGCGCAACGACAGGGGATTCACCCCTCCACTTT.

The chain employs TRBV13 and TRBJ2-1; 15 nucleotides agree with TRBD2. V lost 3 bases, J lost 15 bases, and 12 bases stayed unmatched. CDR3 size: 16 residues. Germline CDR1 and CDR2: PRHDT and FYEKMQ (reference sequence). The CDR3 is CASSFAGLAGGSNPFF. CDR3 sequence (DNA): TGTGCCAGCAGCTTTGCGGGACTAGCGGGGGGAAGCAACCCGTTCTTC.

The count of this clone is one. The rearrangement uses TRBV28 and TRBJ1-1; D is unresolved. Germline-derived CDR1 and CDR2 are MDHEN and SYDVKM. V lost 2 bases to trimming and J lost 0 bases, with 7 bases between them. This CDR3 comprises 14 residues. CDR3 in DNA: TGTGCCAGCAGTTTACAGGTGATGAACACTGAAGCTTTCTTT. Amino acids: CASSLQVMNTEAFF.

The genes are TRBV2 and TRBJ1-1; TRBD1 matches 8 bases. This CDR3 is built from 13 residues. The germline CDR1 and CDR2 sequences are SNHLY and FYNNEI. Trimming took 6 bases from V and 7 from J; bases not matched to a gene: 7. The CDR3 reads CASSRRQGLEAFF. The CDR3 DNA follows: TGTGCCAGCAGCCGACGACAGGGGCTTGAAGCTTTCTTT.

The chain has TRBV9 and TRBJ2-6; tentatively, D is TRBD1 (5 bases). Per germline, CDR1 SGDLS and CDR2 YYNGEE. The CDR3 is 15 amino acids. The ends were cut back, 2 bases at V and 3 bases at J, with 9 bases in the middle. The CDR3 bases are TGTGCCAGCAGCGTTTCAGGGTTTGGGGCCAACGTCCTGACTTTC. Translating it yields CASSVSGFGANVLTF.

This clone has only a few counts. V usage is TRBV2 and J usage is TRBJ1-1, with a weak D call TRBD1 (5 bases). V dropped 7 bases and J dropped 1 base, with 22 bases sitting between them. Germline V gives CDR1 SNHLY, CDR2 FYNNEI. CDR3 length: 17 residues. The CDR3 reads CASKVGGVGKPNTEAFF. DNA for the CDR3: TGTGCCAGCAAAGTGGGGGGTGTAGGAAAACCGAACACTGAAGCTTTCTTT. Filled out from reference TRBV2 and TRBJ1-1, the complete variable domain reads EPEVTQTPSHQVTQMGQEVILRCVPISNHLYFYWYRQILGQKVEFLVSFYNNEISEKSEIFDDQFSVERPDGSNFTLKIRSTKLEDSAMYFCASKVGGVGKPNTEAFFGQGTRLTVV.

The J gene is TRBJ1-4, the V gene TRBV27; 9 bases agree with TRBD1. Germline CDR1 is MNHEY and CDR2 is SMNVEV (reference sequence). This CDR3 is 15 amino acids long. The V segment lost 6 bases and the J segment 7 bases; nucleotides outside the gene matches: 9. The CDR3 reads CASRSGQGSFEKLFF. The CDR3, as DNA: TGTGCCAGCAGATCTGGACAGGGGAGCTTTGAAAAACTGTTTTTT.

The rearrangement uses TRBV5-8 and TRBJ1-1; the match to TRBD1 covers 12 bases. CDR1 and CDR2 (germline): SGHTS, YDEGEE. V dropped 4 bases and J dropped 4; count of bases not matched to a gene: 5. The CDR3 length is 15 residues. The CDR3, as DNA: TGTGCCAGCAGCCGAAGGGACAGGGGGCGCACTGAAGCTTTCTTT. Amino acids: CASSRRDRGRTEAFF.

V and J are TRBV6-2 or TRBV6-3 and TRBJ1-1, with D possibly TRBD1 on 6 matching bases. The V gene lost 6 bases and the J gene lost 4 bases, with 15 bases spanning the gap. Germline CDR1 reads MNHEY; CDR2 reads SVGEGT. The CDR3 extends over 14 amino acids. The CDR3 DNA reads TGTGCCAGCAGCGGGACGAGGGGGGGCACTGAAGCTTTCTTT. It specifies CASSGTRGGTEAFF.

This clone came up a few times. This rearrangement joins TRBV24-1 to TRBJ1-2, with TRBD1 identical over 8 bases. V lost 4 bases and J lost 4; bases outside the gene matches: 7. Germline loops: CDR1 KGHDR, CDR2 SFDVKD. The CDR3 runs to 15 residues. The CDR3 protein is CATSDQGQAPYGYTF. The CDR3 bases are TGTGCCACCAGTGACCAGGGACAGGCCCCCTATGGCTACACCTTC.

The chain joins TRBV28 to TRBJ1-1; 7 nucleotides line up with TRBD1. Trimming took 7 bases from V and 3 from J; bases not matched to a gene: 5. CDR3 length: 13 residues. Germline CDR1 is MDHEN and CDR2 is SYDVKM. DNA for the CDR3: TGTGCCAGCAATCAGGGGGGAGACACTGAAGCTTTCTTT. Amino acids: CASNQGGDTEAFF. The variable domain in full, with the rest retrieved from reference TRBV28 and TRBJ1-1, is DVKVTQSSRYLVKRTGEKVFLECVQDMDHENMFWYRQDPGLGLRLIYFSYDVKMKEKGDIPEGYSVSREKKERFSLILESASTNQTSMYLCASNQGGDTEAFFGQGTRLTVV.

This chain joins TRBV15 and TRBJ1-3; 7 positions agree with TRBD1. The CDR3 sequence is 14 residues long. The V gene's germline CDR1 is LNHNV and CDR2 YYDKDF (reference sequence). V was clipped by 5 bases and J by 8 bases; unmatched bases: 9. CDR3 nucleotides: TGTGCCACCAGCTGGACAGGCCCTTCGGACACCATATATTTT. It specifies CATSWTGPSDTIYF.

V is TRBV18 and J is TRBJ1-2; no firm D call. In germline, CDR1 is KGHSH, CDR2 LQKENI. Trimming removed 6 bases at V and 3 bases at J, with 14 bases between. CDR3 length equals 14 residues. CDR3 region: CASSSTRNDYGYTF. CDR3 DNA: TGTGCCAGCTCGTCGACACGAAACGACTATGGCTACACCTTC. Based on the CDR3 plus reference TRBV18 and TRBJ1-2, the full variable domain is NAGVMQNPRHLVRRRGQEARLRCSPMKGHSHVYWYRQLPEEGLKFMVYLQKENIIDESGMPKERFSAEFPKEGPSILRIQQVVRGDSAAYFCASSSTRNDYGYTFGSGTRLTVV.

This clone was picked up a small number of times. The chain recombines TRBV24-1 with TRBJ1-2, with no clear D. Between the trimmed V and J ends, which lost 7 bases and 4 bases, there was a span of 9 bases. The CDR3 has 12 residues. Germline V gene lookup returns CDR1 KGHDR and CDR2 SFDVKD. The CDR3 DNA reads TGTGCCACCAGCGAACATGGCTATGGCTACACCTTC. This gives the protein CATSEHGYGYTF.

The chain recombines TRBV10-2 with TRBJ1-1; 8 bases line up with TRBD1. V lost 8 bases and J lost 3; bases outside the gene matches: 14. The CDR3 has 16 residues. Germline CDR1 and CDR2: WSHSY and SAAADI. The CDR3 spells CASRQGLHDKDTEAFF. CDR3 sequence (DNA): TGCGCCAGCCGACAGGGGCTCCACGATAAGGACACTGAAGCTTTCTTT.

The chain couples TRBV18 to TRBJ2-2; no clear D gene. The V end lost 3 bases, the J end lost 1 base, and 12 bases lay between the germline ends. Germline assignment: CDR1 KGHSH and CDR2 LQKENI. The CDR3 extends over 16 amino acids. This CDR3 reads CASSPLIAQNTGELFF. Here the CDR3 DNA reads TGTGCCAGCTCACCGTTAATCGCACAGAACACCGGGGAGCTGTTTTTT.

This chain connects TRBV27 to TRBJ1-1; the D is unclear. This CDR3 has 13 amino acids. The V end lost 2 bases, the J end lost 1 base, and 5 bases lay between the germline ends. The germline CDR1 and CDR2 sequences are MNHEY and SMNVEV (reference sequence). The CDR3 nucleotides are TGTGCCAGCAGTTTAAACAGGAACACTGAAGCTTTCTTT. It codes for CASSLNRNTEAFF.

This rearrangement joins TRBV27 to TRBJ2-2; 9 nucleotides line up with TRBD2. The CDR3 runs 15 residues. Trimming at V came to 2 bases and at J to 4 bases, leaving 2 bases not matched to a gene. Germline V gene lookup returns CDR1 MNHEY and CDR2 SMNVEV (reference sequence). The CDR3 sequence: CASSLLAGTTGELFF. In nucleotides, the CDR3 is TGTGCCAGCAGTTTACTAGCGGGGACCACCGGGGAGCTGTTTTTT.

Here the CDR3 reads CASSILGVRGPGELFF. The CDR3 coding sequence is TGTGCCAGTAGTATTTTGGGGGTAAGGGGGCCCGGGGAGCTGTTTTTT. This chain uses TRBV19 with TRBJ2-2; 7 nucleotides align to TRBD1. CDR1 and CDR2 (germline): LNHDA, SQIVND (reference sequence). The CDR3 has 16 amino acids. V was pared by 3 bases and J by 6 bases, with 10 bases of the junction left unmatched.

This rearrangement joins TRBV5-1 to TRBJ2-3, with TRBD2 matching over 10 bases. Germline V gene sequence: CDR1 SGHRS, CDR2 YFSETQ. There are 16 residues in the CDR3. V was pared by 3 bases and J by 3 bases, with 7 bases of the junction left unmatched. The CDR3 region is CASSSGLAGVTDTQYF. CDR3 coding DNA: TGCGCCAGCAGCTCCGGGCTAGCGGGGGTAACAGATACGCAGTATTTT.

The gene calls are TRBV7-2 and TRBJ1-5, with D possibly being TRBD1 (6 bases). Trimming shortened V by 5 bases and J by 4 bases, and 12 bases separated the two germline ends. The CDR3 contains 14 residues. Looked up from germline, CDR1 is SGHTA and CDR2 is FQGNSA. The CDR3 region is CASSGGGGNQPQHF. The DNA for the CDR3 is TGTGCCAGCAGCGGAGGGGGGGGTAATCAGCCCCAGCATTTT.

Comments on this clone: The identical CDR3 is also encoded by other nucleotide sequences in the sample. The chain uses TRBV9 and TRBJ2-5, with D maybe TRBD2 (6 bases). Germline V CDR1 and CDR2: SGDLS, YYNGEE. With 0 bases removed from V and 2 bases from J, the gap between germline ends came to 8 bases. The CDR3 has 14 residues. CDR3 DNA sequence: TGTGCCAGCAGCGTAGGGACTATTCAAGAGACCCAGTACTTC. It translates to CASSVGTIQETQYF.